Listed here are 12 T cell receptor beta chains from one sample, sequenced in a study of identical twins. TCRdb passed the 5' RACE reads through MiXCR, listing each CDR3 protein once. This repertoire shows approximately 600,000 distinct CDR3 sequences, under 8.5% found once; its top ten account for 1.6%. These data were also reused for a study on yellow fever vaccine responses in identical twins.

Sequenced material: PBMCs. These receptors came from a woman between 18 and 29 years old in good health.

Only a few counts were recorded for this clonotype. The V gene is TRBV29-1, the J gene TRBJ2-1, with 11 bases identical to TRBD2. Germline values: CDR1 SQVTM, CDR2 ANQGSEA. This CDR3 is 19 amino acids long. With 0 bases clipped from V and 0 bases from J, the junction kept 10 bases outside the gene matches. CDR3: CSVEDVLAGGPSSYNEQFF. The CDR3 DNA reads TGCAGCGTTGAAGATGTCCTAGCGGGGGGTCCTAGCTCCTACAATGAGCAGTTCTTC.

There are a few counts of this clonotype. This chain connects TRBV12-3 or TRBV12-4 to TRBJ2-1; a weak D match, TRBD2 (5 bases). The CDR3 extends over 13 amino acids. V gave up 3 bases and J gave up 7 bases, with 10 bases separating them. The CDR3 loop reads CASSLLRGNEQFF. The CDR3 coding sequence is TGTGCCAGCAGTTTGTTGAGAGGGAATGAGCAGTTCTTC.

This clonotype was detected only a few times. The chain has TRBV7-9 and TRBJ2-5; 8 bases are shared with TRBD2. CDR1 and CDR2 (germline): SEHNR, FQNEAQ (reference sequence). The CDR3 is 16 amino acids. J was trimmed by 5 bases and V by 2 bases; bases with no gene match: 10. This CDR3 is CASSLFPGASGETQYF. The CDR3 DNA is TGTGCCAGCAGCTTATTCCCCGGGGCTAGCGGGGAGACCCAGTACTTC.

This clonotype showed up many times. The V call is TRBV21-1, the J call TRBJ2-7; TRBD1, the D gene given by the table, was not confirmed from the DNA. TRBV21-1 is deemed a pseudogene. This CDR3 region has 15 residues. CDR3 nucleotide sequence: TGTGCCAGCAGCAAGGGACAGGACTTCTCCTACGAGCAGTACGTC. Its protein is CASSKGQDFSYEQYV.

This clonotype was recorded at least ten times. The chain joins TRBV5-5 to TRBJ1-2; 7 bases fit TRBD1. CDR3 length: 16 residues. J gave up 3 bases and V 2 bases, and 10 bases lay outside the gene matches. Germline CDR1 is SGHKS and CDR2 is YYEKEE (reference sequence). The CDR3 DNA follows: TGTGCCAGCAGCTTTACCGGGACAGATTACTACTATGGCTACACCTTC. Its translation: CASSFTGTDYYYGYTF.

This chain joins TRBV13 and TRBJ1-1, with D unclear. V lost 6 bases to trimming and J lost 4 bases, with 12 bases between them. CDR1 and CDR2 from the germline V gene are PRHDT and FYEKMQ (reference sequence). This CDR3 has 13 amino acids. The CDR3 sequence is CASRTFEVTEAFF. CDR3 sequence (DNA): TGTGCCAGCAGGACATTTGAGGTCACTGAAGCTTTCTTT.

V usage is TRBV10-3 and J usage is TRBJ1-5; perhaps TRBD1 as D (6 bases). From germline, CDR1 is ENHRY and CDR2 SYGVKD. This CDR3 is 15 amino acids long. Between the trimmed V and J ends, which lost 8 bases and 3 bases, there was a span of 17 bases. CDR3 region: CAIGKEQGHNQPQHF. The DNA of the CDR3 is TGTGCCATCGGGAAGGAACAGGGCCACAATCAGCCCCAGCATTTT.

In this sample, this clonotype turned up many times. The chain recombines TRBV10-3 with TRBJ1-6; unclear D gene. From germline, CDR1 is ENHRY and CDR2 SYGVKD. Trimming left V 2 bases short and J 7 bases short, with 9 bases between. The CDR3 covers 14 residues. The CDR3 here is CAISEARGNSPLHF. The CDR3 DNA reads TGTGCCATCAGTGAGGCCAGAGGGAATTCACCCCTCCACTTT.

The gene calls are TRBV9 and TRBJ2-1; 7 bases align to TRBD2. With V trimmed by 0 bases and J by 0 bases, 6 bases remained unmatched. The CDR3 is made up of 17 amino acids. Germline V gives CDR1 SGDLS, CDR2 YYNGEE. CDR3 sequence reads: CASSVASRETSYNEQFF. The DNA of the CDR3 is TGTGCCAGCAGCGTAGCGTCGCGGGAGACCTCCTACAATGAGCAGTTCTTC.

This clonotype was observed many times. The rearrangement uses TRBV7-9 and TRBJ2-1; D not resolved. The germline gives CDR1 SEHNR, CDR2 FQNEAQ (reference sequence). The CDR3 extends over 14 amino acids. Trimming left V 1 base short and J 7 bases short, with 11 bases between. The CDR3 coding sequence is TGTGCCAGCAGCTTAGAAACCAGATCGAATGAGCAGTTCTTC. Translated, it gives CASSLETRSNEQFF.

This clonotype was picked up many times. This chain links TRBV28 with TRBJ2-2; the D gene is possibly TRBD1 (5 bases). The ends were cut back, 5 bases at V and 8 bases at J, with 15 bases in the middle. This CDR3 contains 14 residues. Germline values: CDR1 MDHEN, CDR2 SYDVKM. CDR3 sequence: CASSGAGKSGELFF. The CDR3 nucleotides read TGTGCCAGCAGTGGGGCAGGGAAGTCGGGGGAGCTGTTTTTT.

Many counts were recorded for this clonotype. The V call is TRBV6-5, the J call TRBJ2-7; D is ambiguous. V was trimmed by 0 bases and J by 4 bases, leaving 10 bases between them. This CDR3 spans 14 amino acids. Per germline, CDR1 MNHEY and CDR2 SVGAGI. CDR3 in DNA: TGTGCCAGCAGTTACTCAGGAAGGCCTTACGAGCAGTACTTC. Its translation is CASSYSGRPYEQYF.